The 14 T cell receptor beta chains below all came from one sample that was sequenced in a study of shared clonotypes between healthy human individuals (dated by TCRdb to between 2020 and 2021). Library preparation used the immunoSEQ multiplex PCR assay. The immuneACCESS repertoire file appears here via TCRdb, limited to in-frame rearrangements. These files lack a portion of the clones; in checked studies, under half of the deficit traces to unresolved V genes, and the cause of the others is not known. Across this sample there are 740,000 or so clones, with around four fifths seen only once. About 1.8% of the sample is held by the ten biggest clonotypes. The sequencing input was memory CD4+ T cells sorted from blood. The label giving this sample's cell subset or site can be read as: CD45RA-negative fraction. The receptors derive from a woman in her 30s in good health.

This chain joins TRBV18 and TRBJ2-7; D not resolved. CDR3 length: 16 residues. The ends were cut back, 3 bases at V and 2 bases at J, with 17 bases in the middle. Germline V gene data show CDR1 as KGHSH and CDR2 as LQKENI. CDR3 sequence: CASSPIISGGTYEQYF. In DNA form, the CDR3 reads TGTGCCAGCTCACCGATCATTTCCGGTGGGACCTACGAGCAGTACTTC.

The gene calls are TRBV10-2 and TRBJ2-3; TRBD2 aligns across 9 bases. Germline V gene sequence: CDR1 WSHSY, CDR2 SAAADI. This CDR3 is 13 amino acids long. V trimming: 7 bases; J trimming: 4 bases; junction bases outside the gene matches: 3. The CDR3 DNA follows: TGCGCCAGCATTAGCGGGAGTTCAGATACGCAGTATTTT. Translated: CASISGSSDTQYF.

The CDR3 DNA follows: TGTGCCAGCAGCCAAGGGGACAGTAATCAGCCCCAGCATTTT. Translation gives CASSQGDSNQPQHF. The chain joins TRBV5-6 to TRBJ1-5; 7 nucleotides agree with TRBD1. The CDR3 length is 14 residues. Germline trimming cut 4 bases from V and 4 bases from J; bases unmatched to any gene: 5. Germline V gives CDR1 SGHDT, CDR2 YYEEEE. Using reference TRBV5-6 and TRBJ1-5 for the parts outside the CDR3, the full variable domain is DAGVTQSPTHLIKTRGQQVTLRCSPKSGHDTVSWYQQALGQGPQFIFQYYEEEERQRGNFPDRFSGHQFPNYSSELNVNALLLGDSALYLCASSQGDSNQPQHFGDGTRLSIL.

The CDR3 DNA reads TGCGCCAGCAGCATAGGGGAGATGGAAGTAGAGACCCAGTACTTC. Amino acids: CASSIGEMEVETQYF. This chain connects TRBV5-1 to TRBJ2-5, with D possibly called TRBD1 or TRBD2 (5 bases each). CDR1 SGHRS and CDR2 YFSETQ come from the germline V gene. The CDR3 length is 15 residues. V lost 4 bases to trimming and J lost 4 bases, with 17 bases between them.

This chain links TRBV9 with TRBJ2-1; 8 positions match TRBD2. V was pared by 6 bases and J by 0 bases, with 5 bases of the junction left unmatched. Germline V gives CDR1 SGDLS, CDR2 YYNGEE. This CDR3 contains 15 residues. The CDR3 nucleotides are TGTGCCAGCACTTCGGGGGGGAACTCCTACAATGAGCAGTTCTTC. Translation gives CASTSGGNSYNEQFF. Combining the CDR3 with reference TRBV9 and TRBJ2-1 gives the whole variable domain DSGVTQTPKHLITATGQRVTLRCSPRSGDLSVYWYQQSLDQGLQFLIQYYNGEERAKGNILERFSAQQFPDLHSELNLSSLELGDSALYFCASTSGGNSYNEQFFGPGTRLTVL.

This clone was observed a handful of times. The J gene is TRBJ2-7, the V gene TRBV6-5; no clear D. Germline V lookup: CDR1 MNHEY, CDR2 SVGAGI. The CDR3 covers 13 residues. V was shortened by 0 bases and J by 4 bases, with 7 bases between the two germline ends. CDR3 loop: CASSYSPLYEQYF. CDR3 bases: TGTGCCAGCAGTTACTCCCCACTGTACGAGCAGTACTTC.

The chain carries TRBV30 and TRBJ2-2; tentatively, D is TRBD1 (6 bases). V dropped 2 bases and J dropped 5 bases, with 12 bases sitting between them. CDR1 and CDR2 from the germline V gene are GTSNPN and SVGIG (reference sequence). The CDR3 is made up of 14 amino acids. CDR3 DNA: TGTGCCTGGAGTATTAACAGGGTTACCGGGGAGCTGTTTTTT. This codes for CAWSINRVTGELFF. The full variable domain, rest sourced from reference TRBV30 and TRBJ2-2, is SQTIHQWPATLVQPVGSPLSLECTVEGTSNPNLYWYRQAAGRGLQLLFYSVGIGQISSEVPQNLSASRPQDRQFILSSKKLLLSDSGFYLCAWSINRVTGELFFGEGSRLTVL.

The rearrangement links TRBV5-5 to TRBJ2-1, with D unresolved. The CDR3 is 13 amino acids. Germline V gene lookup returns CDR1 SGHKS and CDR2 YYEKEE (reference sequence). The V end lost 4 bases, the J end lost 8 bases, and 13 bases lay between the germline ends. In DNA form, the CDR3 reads TGTGCCAGCAGCAGAATAACGGGCGATGAGCAGTTCTTC. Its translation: CASSRITGDEQFF.

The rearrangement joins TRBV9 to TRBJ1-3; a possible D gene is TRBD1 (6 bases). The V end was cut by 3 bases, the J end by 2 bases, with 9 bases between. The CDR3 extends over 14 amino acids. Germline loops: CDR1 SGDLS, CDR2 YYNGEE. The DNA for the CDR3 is TGTGCCAGCAGCGGCGGGACAACTGGAAACACCATATATTTT. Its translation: CASSGGTTGNTIYF.

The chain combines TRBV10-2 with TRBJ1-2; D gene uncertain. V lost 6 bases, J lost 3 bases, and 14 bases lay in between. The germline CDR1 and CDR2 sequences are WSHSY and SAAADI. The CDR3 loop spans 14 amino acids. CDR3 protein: CASSPQLSYYGYTF. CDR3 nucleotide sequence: TGCGCCAGCAGCCCCCAGCTCAGCTACTATGGCTACACCTTC.

Here the CDR3 DNA reads TGTGCCATCAGTCCGGACAGGGACTGGCGCGAAGCTTTCTTT. Protein product: CAISPDRDWREAFF. The chain has TRBV10-3 and TRBJ1-1; 8 nucleotides match TRBD1. J gave up 8 bases and V 5 bases, and 10 bases lay outside the gene matches. There are 14 residues in the CDR3. CDR1 ENHRY and CDR2 SYGVKD come from the germline V gene.

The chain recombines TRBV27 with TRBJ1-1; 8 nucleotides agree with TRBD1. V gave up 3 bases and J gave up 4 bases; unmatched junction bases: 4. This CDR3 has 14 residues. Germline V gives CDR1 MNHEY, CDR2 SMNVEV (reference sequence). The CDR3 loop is CASSLWTGLTEAFF. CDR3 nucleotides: TGTGCCAGCAGTTTGTGGACAGGGCTCACTGAAGCTTTCTTT.

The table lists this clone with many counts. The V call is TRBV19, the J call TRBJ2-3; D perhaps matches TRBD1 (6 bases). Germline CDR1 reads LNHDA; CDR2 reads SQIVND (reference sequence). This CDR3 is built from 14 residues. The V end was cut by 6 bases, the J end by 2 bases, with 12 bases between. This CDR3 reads CASRLQGSTDTQYF. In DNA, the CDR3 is TGTGCCAGTAGATTACAGGGTTCCACAGATACGCAGTATTTT.

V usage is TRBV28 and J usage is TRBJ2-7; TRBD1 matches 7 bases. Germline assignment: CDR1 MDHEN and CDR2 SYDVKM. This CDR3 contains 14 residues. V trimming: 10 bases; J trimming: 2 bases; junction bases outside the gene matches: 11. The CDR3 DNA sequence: TGTGCCACCGATCAACAGGGGCCGACCTACGAGCAGTACTTC. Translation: CATDQQGPTYEQYF.